The 19 T cell receptor beta chains presented below share a single source sample, sequenced in a study of CD8 T cells in Susac syndrome. A quantity of 0.5 to 1 ug RNA underwent reverse transcription using random hexamers. TCRdb re-analysed the immunoSEQ multiplex PCR reads in MiXCR, keeping a single row per CDR3 protein. The sample has 130,000 to 150,000 distinct CDR3 sequences, around 94% seen once. The material sequenced was CD8+ T cells from PBMCs. These TCRs come from a human donor in good health.

The chain has TRBV6-2 or TRBV6-3 and TRBJ1-5; D may be TRBD1 (5 bases). The ends were cut back, 4 bases at V and 5 bases at J, with 12 bases in the middle. Germline CDR1 and CDR2: MNHEY and SVGEGT. The CDR3 has 14 residues. CDR3 region: CASSSVGTYQPQHF. In DNA, the CDR3 is TGTGCCAGCAGTTCAGTCGGGACGTATCAGCCCCAGCATTTT.

The J gene is TRBJ2-1, the V gene TRBV18; D unresolved. Trimming left V 0 bases short and J 7 bases short, with 19 bases between. Germline loops: CDR1 KGHSH, CDR2 LQKENI. The CDR3 loop spans 17 amino acids. The CDR3 coding sequence is TGTGCCAGCTCACCACCGGAGAGCCGGCCCCTGGGGAATGAGCAGTTCTTC. It encodes CASSPPESRPLGNEQFF.

The V call is TRBV27, the J call TRBJ2-1; 7 bases agree with TRBD2. J lost 7 bases, V lost 2 bases, and 5 bases had no gene match. Germline loops: CDR1 MNHEY, CDR2 SMNVEV (reference sequence). The CDR3 totals 14 residues. CDR3 nucleotides: TGTGCCAGCAGTTTAGAGACTAGCTTAAATGAGCAGTTCTTC. This codes for CASSLETSLNEQFF.

This clonotype was seen only once. The J gene is TRBJ2-5, the V gene TRBV9, with 10 bases matching TRBD2. V was pared by 0 bases and J by 5 bases, with 7 bases of the junction left unmatched. From germline, CDR1 is SGDLS and CDR2 YYNGEE. The CDR3 length is 16 residues. DNA for the CDR3: TGTGCCAGCAGCGTAGCTAGCGGGGGATCCGGCGAGACCCAGTACTTC. Its translation: CASSVASGGSGETQYF.

The rearrangement uses TRBV9 and TRBJ2-2; D might be TRBD1 or TRBD2, each matching 6 bases. Germline V gene data show CDR1 as SGDLS and CDR2 as YYNGEE. This CDR3 has 15 residues. V lost 3 bases and J 4 bases, leaving 13 bases between the germline ends. CDR3 DNA: TGTGCCAGCAGCGAGACAGGAGGGTCCACCGGGGAGCTGTTTTTT. This translates into CASSETGGSTGELFF.

The chain links TRBV15 to TRBJ2-7; a weak D match, TRBD2 (6 bases). Germline V gene data show CDR1 as LNHNV and CDR2 as YYDKDF (reference sequence). There are 12 residues in the CDR3. Trimming took 4 bases from V and 7 from J, leaving 11 bases between them. This CDR3 reads CATSIGGTEQYF. The DNA for the CDR3 is TGTGCCACCAGCATTGGAGGGACGGAGCAGTACTTC. Together with reference TRBV15 and TRBJ2-7, the CDR3 gives the full variable domain: DAMVIQNPRYQVTQFGKPVTLSCSQTLNHNVMYWYQQKSSQAPKLLFHYYDKDFNNEADTPDNFQSRRPNTSFCFLDIRSPGLGDTAMYLCATSIGGTEQYFGPGTRLTVT.

The rearrangement joins TRBV6-5 to TRBJ2-1, with 8 bases fitting TRBD2. The germline V gene has CDR1 MNHEY and CDR2 SVGAGI. The J segment lost 8 bases and the V segment lost 6 bases, leaving 9 bases of the junction unmatched. This CDR3 has 14 residues. CDR3 loop: CASSLSGRGDEQFF. CDR3 in DNA: TGTGCCAGCAGCCTGAGCGGGAGAGGGGATGAGCAGTTCTTC.

The chain uses TRBV7-9 and TRBJ2-3, with D possibly TRBD2 on 5 matching bases. CDR1 and CDR2 (germline): SEHNR, FQNEAQ (reference sequence). The CDR3 is made up of 11 amino acids. Trimming pared 3 bases from V and 9 bases from J, leaving 7 bases between. The DNA of the CDR3 is TGTGCCAGCAGCTTCGAGGGAACGCAGTATTTT. Translating gives CASSFEGTQYF.

V and J are TRBV25-1 and TRBJ2-5; D is perhaps TRBD1 (5 bases). Germline V gene lookup returns CDR1 MGHDK and CDR2 SYGVNS. Trimming removed 6 bases from V and 3 bases from J, with 11 bases in between. The CDR3 consists of 13 residues. In DNA, the CDR3 is TGTGCCAGCAGGTGGACACCAGAAGAGACCCAGTACTTC. This encodes CASRWTPEETQYF.

This clonotype appeared once. The chain uses TRBV28 and TRBJ1-2; 9 bases align to TRBD1. The germline CDR1 and CDR2 sequences are MDHEN and SYDVKM. With V trimmed by 5 bases and J by 4 bases, 8 bases remained unmatched. The CDR3 extends over 15 amino acids. The CDR3 DNA follows: TGTGCCAGCAGTCTGGGACAGGGCTGGAGCTATGGCTACACCTTC. It codes for CASSLGQGWSYGYTF.

V and J are TRBV30 and TRBJ1-2, with D maybe TRBD1 (6 bases). Germline V gene data show CDR1 as GTSNPN and CDR2 as SVGIG (reference sequence). The CDR3 runs 13 residues. V lost 3 bases and J lost 7, with 15 bases in between. CDR3 bases: TGTGCCTGGAGAGTGGGGGCGACGCCTGGCTACACCTTC. Its translation is CAWRVGATPGYTF.

The chain combines TRBV19 with TRBJ2-1; no clear D gene. CDR3 length: 12 residues. V was pared by 3 bases and J by 9 bases, with 9 bases between. The germline V gene has CDR1 LNHDA and CDR2 SQIVND (reference sequence). The DNA of the CDR3 is TGTGCCAGTAGTATCAGTAGTTCTGAGCAGTTCTTC. As protein: CASSISSSEQFF.

J is TRBJ2-2 and V is TRBV6-5; D is possibly TRBD1 (5 bases). The germline gives CDR1 MNHEY, CDR2 SVGAGI. The CDR3 is made up of 14 amino acids. V lost 8 bases and J lost 3, with 13 bases in between. The CDR3 DNA is TGTGCCAGCGCCCAGGGATTTTACACCGGGGAGCTGTTTTTT. Its protein is CASAQGFYTGELFF.

The chain is built from TRBV28 and TRBJ2-2; the D is unclear. Trimming shortened V by 3 bases and J by 4 bases, and 6 bases separated the two germline ends. This CDR3 is built from 13 residues. Germline CDR1 is MDHEN and CDR2 is SYDVKM. In DNA, the CDR3 is TGTGCCAGCAGTTTGATGCCCACCGGGGAGCTGTTTTTT. It specifies CASSLMPTGELFF.

This clonotype turned up a few times. A read error may account for a junction end that differs from germline. This rearrangement joins TRBV5-1 to TRBJ2-7, with a possible D match to TRBD2 (5 bases). The CDR3 sequence is 12 residues long. CDR1 is SGHRS and CDR2 is YFSETQ in the germline V gene. CDR3 residues: CASSLGGGEQYF. CDR3 in DNA: TGTGCCAGCAGTTTAGGAGGCGGCGAGCAGTACTTC.

The J gene is TRBJ2-1, the V gene TRBV12-3 or TRBV12-4; 8 bases are a match to TRBD1. The trim removed 5 bases at V and 3 bases at J, leaving 6 bases unmatched. The CDR3 contains 15 residues. The CDR3 DNA is TGTGCCAGCAGTGCCGGGACAGGAGTCTACAATGAGCAGTTCTTC. Translation gives CASSAGTGVYNEQFF.

The genes are TRBV18 and TRBJ1-4, with no clear D. CDR3 length: 15 amino acids. Trimming stripped 0 bases from V and 0 bases from J, with 5 bases between. Germline-derived CDR1 and CDR2 are KGHSH and LQKENI. CDR3: CASSPPEATNEKLFF. Written as DNA, the CDR3 is TGTGCCAGCTCACCACCCGAAGCAACTAATGAAAAACTGTTTTTT.

This clonotype was seen only a few times. This chain links TRBV27 with TRBJ2-7; D unclear. The CDR3 runs 14 residues. The germline V gene encodes CDR1 MNHEY and CDR2 SMNVEV (reference sequence). V gave up 2 bases and J gave up 0 bases, with 8 bases separating them. In DNA, the CDR3 is TGTGCCAGCAGTTTAGGCAGGAGCTCCTACGAGCAGTACTTC. Translating it yields CASSLGRSSYEQYF.

V is TRBV6-5 and J is TRBJ2-5, with TRBD2 as a possible D gene (5 bases). This CDR3 is 11 amino acids long. Germline values: CDR1 MNHEY, CDR2 SVGAGI. The CDR3 bases are TGTGGGGCCAGCGGAGGAGAGACCCAGTACTTC. Protein: CGASGGETQYF.